Shown below are 29 T cell receptor beta chains from a single sample sequenced in a study of blood T cells in healthy people across ages. The use of a sample-barcoded 5' primer and a J-beta primer mix characterized a second PCR of roughly 6 to 11 cycles. TCRdb re-called the 5' RACE reads with MiXCR, one entry per CDR3 protein. The sample lists hundreds of thousands of distinct CDR3 sequences, 56% seen once, with roughly 25% in the top ten. Sequences were obtained from blood. The receptors come from a man between 35 and 55 years old in good health.

CDR3 sequence (DNA): TGTGCCAGCGGGACACCCTTAAGTCCACACAGCAAAAACATTCAGTACTTC. As protein: CASGTPLSPHSKNIQYF. The V call is TRBV7-9, the J call TRBJ2-4, with a possible D match to TRBD1 (6 bases). Germline V CDR1 and CDR2: SEHNR, FQNEAQ (reference sequence). This CDR3 comprises 17 residues. Trimming cost V 8 bases and J 3 bases, with 23 bases left between them.

The genes are TRBV5-6 and TRBJ1-4; no clear D gene. The CDR3 contains 14 residues. CDR1 SGHDT and CDR2 YYEEEE come from the germline V gene. Trimming left V 0 bases short and J 7 bases short, with 10 bases between. The CDR3 sequence: CASSLVNNREKLFF. In DNA, the CDR3 is TGTGCCAGCAGCTTGGTCAACAATCGTGAAAAACTGTTTTTT.

The V call is TRBV11-2, the J call TRBJ2-3, with TRBD1 matching 7 bases. V trimming: 5 bases; J trimming: 0 bases; junction bases outside the gene matches: 17. CDR3 size: 19 residues. Per germline, CDR1 SGHAT and CDR2 FQNNGV. The CDR3 sequence is CASSRTHSGGQASTDTQYF. The CDR3 region has the DNA TGTGCCAGCAGCAGAACCCATTCTGGCGGACAGGCTAGCACAGATACGCAGTATTTT.

In its sample, this clonotype was seen a few times. V and J are TRBV12-3 or TRBV12-4 and TRBJ1-6, with D possibly TRBD1 on 6 matching bases. Trimming took off 3 bases at V and 9 bases at J, with 15 bases between the two ends. This CDR3 is built from 15 residues. Here the CDR3 DNA reads TGTGCCAGCAGTTTCGGGGGGGCCTCGAGTTCACCCCTCCACTTT. As protein: CASSFGGASSSPLHF.

The chain couples TRBV10-3 to TRBJ1-5; D is unresolved. CDR1 is ENHRY and CDR2 is SYGVKD in the germline V gene. V was pared by 8 bases and J by 0 bases, with 14 bases between. The CDR3 consists of 15 residues. The CDR3 protein is CAIALGRDSNQPQHF. Written as DNA, the CDR3 is TGTGCCATCGCATTAGGGCGGGATAGCAATCAGCCCCAGCATTTT.

V gene TRBV7-9 combines with J gene TRBJ2-7; D possibly corresponds to TRBD2 (6 bases). Germline assignment: CDR1 SEHNR and CDR2 FQNEAQ (reference sequence). Trimming removed 5 bases from V and 5 bases from J, with 19 bases in between. This CDR3 contains 15 residues. The CDR3 reads CASSRARDLINEQYF. CDR3 DNA sequence: TGTGCCAGCAGCCGAGCCCGGGACTTGATCAACGAGCAGTACTTC.

This clonotype was seen more than once but under ten times. V and J are TRBV7-9 and TRBJ2-3, with TRBD2 matching over 7 bases. Germline assignment: CDR1 SEHNR and CDR2 FQNEAQ (reference sequence). Trimming at V came to 5 bases and at J to 2 bases, leaving 7 bases not matched to a gene. This CDR3 contains 15 residues. The CDR3 reads CASSRASGVTDTQYF. The CDR3 DNA is TGTGCCAGCAGCCGGGCTAGCGGAGTCACAGATACGCAGTATTTT.

This rearrangement joins TRBV7-2 to TRBJ2-1; the D gene is possibly TRBD2 (6 bases). The better agreement between TRBJ2-7 and the DNA end casts doubt on the J call. The CDR3 length is 14 residues. Per the germline V gene, CDR1 is SGHTA and CDR2 is FQGNSA. CDR3 loop: CASSFFASEYEQYF. The CDR3 DNA sequence: TGTGCCAGCAGCTTCTTTGCTAGCGAATACGAGCAGTACTTC.

The rearrangement uses TRBV6-2 or TRBV6-3 and TRBJ2-5; a weak D match, TRBD1 (6 bases). The CDR3 consists of 15 residues. The V and J ends lost 6 bases and 5 bases respectively, with 19 bases between them. Germline CDR1 and CDR2: MNHEY and SVGEGT. CDR3 loop: CASRPDRSGWETQYF. In nucleotides, the CDR3 is TGTGCCAGCAGACCCGACAGGAGCGGTTGGGAGACCCAGTACTTC.

This chain joins TRBV29-1 and TRBJ2-1; maybe TRBD1 (6 bases). The CDR3 runs to 15 residues. Germline CDR1 reads SQVTM; CDR2 reads ANQGSEA. V lost 2 bases to trimming and J lost 0 bases, with 11 bases between them. The CDR3 nucleotides read TGCAGCGTTGAACAGGGGTTGAGCTCCTACAATGAGCAGTTCTTC. Its protein is CSVEQGLSSYNEQFF.

This clonotype has at least ten counts. The J gene is TRBJ2-1, the V gene TRBV15, with 7 bases lining up with TRBD2. The length of the CDR3 is 15 residues. Trimming removed 4 bases from V and 10 bases from J; junction bases left unmatched: 13. Per germline, CDR1 LNHNV and CDR2 YYDKDF (reference sequence). The CDR3 reads CATSNAREPSVEQFF. CDR3 DNA sequence: TGTGCCACCAGCAATGCGCGGGAGCCCTCCGTCGAGCAGTTCTTC. The variable domain in full, completed from reference TRBV15 and TRBJ2-1, reads DAMVIQNPRYQVTQFGKPVTLSCSQTLNHNVMYWYQQKSSQAPKLLFHYYDKDFNNEADTPDNFQSRRPNTSFCFLDIRSPGLGDTAMYLCATSNAREPSVEQFFGPGTRLTVL.

CDR3 sequence: CSARIRTGHNSPLHF. The DNA of the CDR3 is TGCAGTGCTAGGATAAGGACAGGGCACAATTCACCCCTCCACTTT. This chain joins TRBV20-1 and TRBJ1-6; 8 bases fit TRBD1. The CDR3 sequence is 15 residues long. With V trimmed by 3 bases and J by 7 bases, 8 bases remained unmatched. Germline V gene data show CDR1 as DFQATT and CDR2 as SNEGSKA (reference sequence).

The sample holds many counts of this clonotype. The chain joins TRBV6-5 to TRBJ2-6; D unclear. Per germline, CDR1 MNHEY and CDR2 SVGAGI. CDR3 length: 14 amino acids. V was cut by 0 bases and J by 4 bases, with 4 bases left in between. CDR3 bases: TGTGCCAGCAGTTACTCGACAGGGGCCAACGTCCTGACTTTC. It encodes CASSYSTGANVLTF.

Only a few counts were recorded for this clonotype. The chain uses TRBV20-1 and TRBJ2-3; 7 bases match TRBD1. After removal of 7 bases from V and 6 bases from J, the junction contained 25 bases not matched to a gene. Germline values: CDR1 DFQATT, CDR2 SNEGSKA (reference sequence). The CDR3 spans 18 residues. The CDR3 bases are TGCAGTGGCCACGACAGGGAAGCTCGCCTCAGACCGTGGGATACGCAGTATTTT. It codes for CSGHDREARLRPWDTQYF.

This CDR3 reads CSARGGTSGSVYEQYF. The CDR3 region has the DNA TGCAGTGCTAGAGGTGGGACTAGCGGGAGTGTATACGAGCAGTACTTC. The chain has TRBV20-1 and TRBJ2-7, with 14 bases that match TRBD2. CDR1 is DFQATT, CDR2 SNEGSKA, per germline (reference sequence). Trimming removed 1 base from V and 4 bases from J; junction bases left unmatched: 6. The CDR3 sequence is 16 residues long.

CDR3 DNA sequence: TGTGCCAGCAGGCTGACAGGGGTGGACTATGGCTACACCTTC. Translating gives CASRLTGVDYGYTF. The rearrangement uses TRBV28 and TRBJ1-2; TRBD1 agrees at 8 bases. CDR1 is MDHEN and CDR2 is SYDVKM in the germline V gene. Losses at the gene ends were 6 bases for V and 3 bases for J; bases not matched to a gene: 6. CDR3 length: 14 amino acids.

This sequence joins TRBV6-1 and TRBJ2-4; D is possibly TRBD1 (5 bases). The J call may be wrong; the DNA end is better matched by TRBJ2-7. CDR3 length equals 12 residues. Germline CDR1 MNHNS, CDR2 SASEGT. In DNA form, the CDR3 reads TGTGCCAGCTCCAAACAGGTTTACGAGCAGTACTTC. Protein product: CASSKQVYEQYF.

The count of this clonotype is one. The chain is built from TRBV7-6 and TRBJ2-3, with D perhaps matching TRBD1 or TRBD2 (5 bases each). The CDR3 length is 14 residues. Germline CDR1 reads SGHVS; CDR2 reads FNYEAQ. V lost 0 bases and J lost 10, with 14 bases in between. For the CDR3, the DNA is TGTGCCAGCAGCTTAGCATCTGGGGACGTTGCGCAGTATTTT. This encodes CASSLASGDVAQYF.

This chain connects TRBV12-3 or TRBV12-4 to TRBJ2-7; 8 bases agree with TRBD1. CDR3 length: 14 residues. V shed 6 bases, J shed 4 bases, and the junction held 8 bases outside the gene matches. In DNA, the CDR3 is TGTGCCAGCAGAAGGCAGGGGGCGCGATACGAGCAGTACTTC. Encoded protein: CASRRQGARYEQYF.

The chain employs TRBV6-1 and TRBJ1-6; 9 positions match TRBD1. The CDR3 totals 16 residues. Germline V gene sequence: CDR1 MNHNS, CDR2 SASEGT. Unmatched junction bases numbered 11, after V lost 7 bases and J lost 7 bases. CDR3 in DNA: TGTGCCAGCACCTTACCTACCGGGACAGGGAATTCACCCCTCCACTTT. Residues: CASTLPTGTGNSPLHF.

V is TRBV5-5 and J is TRBJ2-2; D is perhaps TRBD1 (6 bases). V was clipped by 0 bases and J by 6 bases, with 12 bases between them. CDR1 and CDR2 from the germline V gene are SGHKS and YYEKEE (reference sequence). The CDR3 extends over 15 amino acids. The CDR3: CASSLAPGEAGELFF. For the CDR3, the DNA is TGTGCCAGCAGCTTGGCCCCAGGGGAAGCCGGGGAGCTGTTTTTT.

This clonotype was counted a few times. The chain links TRBV7-6 to TRBJ1-5; tentatively, D is TRBD1 (5 bases). Deletions cut 4 bases from V and 5 bases from J, with 12 bases between. Germline V gene lookup returns CDR1 SGHVS and CDR2 FNYEAQ. This CDR3 contains 14 residues. The CDR3 nucleotides are TGTGCCAGCAGCTCGTCGACACAGGATCAGCCCCAGCATTTT. Protein sequence: CASSSSTQDQPQHF. Complete variable domain (other parts from reference TRBV7-6 and TRBJ1-5): GAGVSQSPRYKVTKRGQDVALRCDPISGHVSLYWYRQALGQGPEFLTYFNYEAQQDKSGLPNDRFSAERPEGSISTLTIQRTEQRDSAMYRCASSSSTQDQPQHFGDGTRLSIL.

The chain has TRBV10-3 and TRBJ1-1, with TRBD1 identical over 8 bases. After removal of 9 bases from V and 9 bases from J, the junction contained 12 bases not matched to a gene. This CDR3 region has 13 residues. Germline CDR1 is ENHRY and CDR2 is SYGVKD. CDR3: CAIGQGRGEKAFF. The CDR3 DNA reads TGTGCCATAGGACAGGGAAGGGGGGAGAAAGCTTTCTTT.

The chain uses TRBV9 and TRBJ2-5; 12 bases line up with TRBD2. The CDR3 has 18 residues. Losses at the gene ends were 4 bases for V and 4 bases for J; bases not matched to a gene: 14. CDR1 is SGDLS and CDR2 is YYNGEE in the germline V gene. CDR3 coding DNA: TGTGCCAGCAGCCCTCTCTGGGCTAGCGGGGGGGAAGGAGAGACCCAGTACTTC. Its translation is CASSPLWASGGEGETQYF.

This clonotype has at least ten counts. This chain joins TRBV2 and TRBJ2-5, with 8 bases aligning to TRBD1. The CDR3 has 13 amino acids. The junction had 8 bases not matched to a gene; V was cut back by 3 bases and J by 11 bases. Germline CDR1 reads SNHLY; CDR2 reads FYNNEI. In DNA form, the CDR3 reads TGTGCCAGCAGTGACGGGACAGGCGATGAGCAGTACTTC. Residues: CASSDGTGDEQYF.

This clonotype came up a few times. The chain's CDR3 is CATSREGTSSGANVLTF. The CDR3 region has the DNA TGTGCCACCAGCAGAGAGGGCACTAGCTCTGGGGCCAACGTCCTGACTTTC. V and J are TRBV15 and TRBJ2-6, with D maybe TRBD2 (5 bases). Germline CDR1 is LNHNV and CDR2 is YYDKDF (reference sequence). V was clipped by 0 bases and J by 0 bases, with 9 bases between them. The CDR3 has 17 amino acids.

This chain joins TRBV6-2 or TRBV6-3 and TRBJ1-5; a weak D match, TRBD1 (6 bases). Germline V gene data show CDR1 as MNHEY and CDR2 as SVGEGT. Deletions cut 0 bases from V and 6 bases from J, with 12 bases between. The CDR3 covers 15 residues. CDR3: CASSYSGGGGQPQHF. For the CDR3, the DNA is TGTGCCAGCAGTTACTCGGGAGGGGGAGGTCAGCCCCAGCATTTT.

The chain's CDR3 is CASSTGLAGDNEQFF. CDR3 DNA: TGTGCCAGCAGTACCGGACTAGCGGGGGACAATGAGCAGTTCTTC. The rearrangement links TRBV25-1 to TRBJ2-1, with TRBD2 matching 13 bases. The J segment lost 5 bases and the V segment lost 5 bases, leaving 3 bases of the junction unmatched. From germline, CDR1 is MGHDK and CDR2 SYGVNS. The CDR3 totals 15 residues.

The rearrangement links TRBV6-1 to TRBJ2-7; D remains ambiguous. V lost 4 bases and J 6 bases, leaving 10 bases between the germline ends. The CDR3 is 12 amino acids. CDR1 is MNHNS, CDR2 SASEGT, per germline. DNA of the CDR3: TGTGCCAGCAGTGTCGAGGTCGGCGAGCAGTACTTC. Translation gives CASSVEVGEQYF.